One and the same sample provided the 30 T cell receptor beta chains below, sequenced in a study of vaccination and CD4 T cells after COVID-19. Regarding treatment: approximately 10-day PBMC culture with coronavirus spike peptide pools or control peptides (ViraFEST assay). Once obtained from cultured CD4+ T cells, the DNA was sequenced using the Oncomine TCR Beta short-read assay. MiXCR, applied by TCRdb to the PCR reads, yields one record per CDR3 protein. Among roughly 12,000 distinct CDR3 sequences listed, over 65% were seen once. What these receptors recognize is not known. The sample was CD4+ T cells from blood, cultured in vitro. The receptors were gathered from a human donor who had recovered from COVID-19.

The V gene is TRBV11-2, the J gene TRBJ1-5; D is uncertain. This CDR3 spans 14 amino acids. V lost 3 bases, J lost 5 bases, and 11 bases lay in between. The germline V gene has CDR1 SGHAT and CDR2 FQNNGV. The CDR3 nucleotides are TGTGCCAGCAGCTTTTCCGGGCCAGATCAGCCCCAGCATTTT. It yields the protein CASSFSGPDQPQHF.

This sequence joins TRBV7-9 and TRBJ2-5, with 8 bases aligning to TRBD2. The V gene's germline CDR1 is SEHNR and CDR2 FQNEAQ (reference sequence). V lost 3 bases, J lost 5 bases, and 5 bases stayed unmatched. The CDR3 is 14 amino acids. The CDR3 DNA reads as TGTGCCAGCAGCTTTCAGCCGGGGGGGGAGACCCAGTACTTC. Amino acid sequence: CASSFQPGGETQYF.

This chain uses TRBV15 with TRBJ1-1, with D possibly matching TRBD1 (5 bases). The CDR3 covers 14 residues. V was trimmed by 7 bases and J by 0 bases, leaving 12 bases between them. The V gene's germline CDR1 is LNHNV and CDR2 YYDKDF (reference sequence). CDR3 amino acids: CATTGGLMNTEAFF. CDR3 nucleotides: TGTGCCACCACCGGGGGATTGATGAACACTGAAGCTTTCTTT.

CDR3 amino acids: CATSTGTGGFYEQYF. In DNA form, the CDR3 reads TGTGCCACCAGCACCGGAACGGGGGGATTCTACGAGCAGTACTTC. The chain links TRBV15 to TRBJ2-7; TRBD2 matches 7 bases. CDR1 is LNHNV and CDR2 is YYDKDF in the germline V gene (reference sequence). V gave up 4 bases and J gave up 3 bases; unmatched junction bases: 9. CDR3 size: 15 residues.

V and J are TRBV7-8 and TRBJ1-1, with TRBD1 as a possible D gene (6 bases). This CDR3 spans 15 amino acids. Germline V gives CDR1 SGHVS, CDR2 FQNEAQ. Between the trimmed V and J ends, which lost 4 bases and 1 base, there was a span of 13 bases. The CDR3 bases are TGTGCCAGCAGCTACCAGACAGGACAGAACACTGAAGCTTTCTTT. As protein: CASSYQTGQNTEAFF.

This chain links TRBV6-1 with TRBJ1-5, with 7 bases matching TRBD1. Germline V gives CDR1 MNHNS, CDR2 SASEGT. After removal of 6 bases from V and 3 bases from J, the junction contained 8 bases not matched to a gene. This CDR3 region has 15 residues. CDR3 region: CASRERTGINQPQHF. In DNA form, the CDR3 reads TGTGCCAGCAGAGAAAGGACAGGAATCAATCAGCCCCAGCATTTT.

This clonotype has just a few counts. For the CDR3, the DNA is TGTGCCAGCAGCCCCCTGGGCAGGGCTAGCGGCTACACCTTC. This sequence encodes CASSPLGRASGYTF. The chain links TRBV6-1 to TRBJ1-2; a possible D gene is TRBD1 (5 bases). CDR1 is MNHNS and CDR2 is SASEGT in the germline V gene. CDR3 size: 14 residues. Trimming removed 6 bases at V and 8 bases at J, with 19 bases between.

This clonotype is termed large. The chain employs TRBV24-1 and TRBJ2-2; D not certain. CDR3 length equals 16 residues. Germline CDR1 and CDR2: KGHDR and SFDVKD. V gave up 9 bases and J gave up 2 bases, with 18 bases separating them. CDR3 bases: TGTGCCACCTCGGACCCTTCGGTTTCAAACACCGGGGAGCTGTTTTTT. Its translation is CATSDPSVSNTGELFF.

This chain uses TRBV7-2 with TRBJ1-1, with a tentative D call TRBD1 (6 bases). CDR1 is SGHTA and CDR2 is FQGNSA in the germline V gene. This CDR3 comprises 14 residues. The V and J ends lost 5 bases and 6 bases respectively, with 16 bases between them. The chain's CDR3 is CASSERTGFPEAFF. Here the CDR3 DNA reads TGTGCCAGCAGCGAAAGAACAGGGTTCCCTGAAGCTTTCTTT.

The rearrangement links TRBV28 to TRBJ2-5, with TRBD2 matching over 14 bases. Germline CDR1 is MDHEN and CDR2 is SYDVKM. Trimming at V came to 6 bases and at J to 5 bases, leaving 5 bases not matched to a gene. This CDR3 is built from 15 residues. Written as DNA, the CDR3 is TGTGCCAGCAGAGGGACTAGCGGGAGATGGGAGACCCAGTACTTC. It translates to CASRGTSGRWETQYF. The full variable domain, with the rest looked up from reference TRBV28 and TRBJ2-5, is DVKVTQSSRYLVKRTGEKVFLECVQDMDHENMFWYRQDPGLGLRLIYFSYDVKMKEKGDIPEGYSVSREKKERFSLILESASTNQTSMYLCASRGTSGRWETQYFGPGTRLLVL.

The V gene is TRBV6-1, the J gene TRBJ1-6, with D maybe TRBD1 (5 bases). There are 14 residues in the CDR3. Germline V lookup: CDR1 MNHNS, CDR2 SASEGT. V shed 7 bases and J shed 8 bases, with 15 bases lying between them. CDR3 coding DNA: TGTGCCAGCACTACCGGGACGACGGATTCACCCCTCCACTTT. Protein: CASTTGTTDSPLHF.

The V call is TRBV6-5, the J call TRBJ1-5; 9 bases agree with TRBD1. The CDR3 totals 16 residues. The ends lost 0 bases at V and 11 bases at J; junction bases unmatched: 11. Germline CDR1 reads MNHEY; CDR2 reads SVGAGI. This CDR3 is CASSYSSRTGEGAQHF. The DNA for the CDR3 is TGTGCCAGCAGTTACTCGAGCCGGACAGGGGAGGGGGCCCAGCATTTT.

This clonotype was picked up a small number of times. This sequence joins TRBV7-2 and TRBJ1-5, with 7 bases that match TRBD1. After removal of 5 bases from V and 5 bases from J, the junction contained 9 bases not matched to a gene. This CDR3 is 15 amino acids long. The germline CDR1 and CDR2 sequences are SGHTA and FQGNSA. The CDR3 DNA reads TGTGCCAGCAGCCCCAGGACAGGAGGGGATCAGCCCCAGCATTTT. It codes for CASSPRTGGDQPQHF. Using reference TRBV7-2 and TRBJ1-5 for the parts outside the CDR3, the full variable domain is GAGVSQSPSNKVTEKGKDVELRCDPISGHTALYWYRQSLGQGLEFLIYFQGNSAPDKSGLPSDRFSAERTGGSVSTLTIQRTQQEDSAVYLCASSPRTGGDQPQHFGDGTRLSIL.

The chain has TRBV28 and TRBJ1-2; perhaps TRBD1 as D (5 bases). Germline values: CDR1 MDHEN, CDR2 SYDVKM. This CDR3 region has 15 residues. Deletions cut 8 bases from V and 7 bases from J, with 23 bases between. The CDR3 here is CASGYGDREYGGYTF. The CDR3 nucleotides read TGTGCCAGCGGTTATGGGGACCGCGAATATGGTGGCTACACCTTC.

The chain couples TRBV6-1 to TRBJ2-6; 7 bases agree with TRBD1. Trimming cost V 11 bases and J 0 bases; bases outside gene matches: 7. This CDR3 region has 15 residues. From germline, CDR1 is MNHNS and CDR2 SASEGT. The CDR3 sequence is CAARTGSSGANVLTF. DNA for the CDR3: TGTGCCGCCCGGACAGGCAGCTCTGGGGCCAACGTCCTGACTTTC.

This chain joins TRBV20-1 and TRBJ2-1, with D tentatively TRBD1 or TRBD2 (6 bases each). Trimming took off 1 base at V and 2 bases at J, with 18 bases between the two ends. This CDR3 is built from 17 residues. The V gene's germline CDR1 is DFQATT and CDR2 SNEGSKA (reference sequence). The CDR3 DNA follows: TGCAGTGCTAGAGGGGGGCGTAGCGGCACTACCTACAATGAGCAGTTCTTC. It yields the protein CSARGGRSGTTYNEQFF.

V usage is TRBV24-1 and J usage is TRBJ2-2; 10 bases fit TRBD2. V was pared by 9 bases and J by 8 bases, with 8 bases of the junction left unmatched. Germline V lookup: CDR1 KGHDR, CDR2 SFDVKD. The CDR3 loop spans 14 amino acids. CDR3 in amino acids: CATALAGAQGELFF. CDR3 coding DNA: TGTGCCACCGCGCTAGCGGGAGCTCAGGGGGAGCTGTTTTTT.

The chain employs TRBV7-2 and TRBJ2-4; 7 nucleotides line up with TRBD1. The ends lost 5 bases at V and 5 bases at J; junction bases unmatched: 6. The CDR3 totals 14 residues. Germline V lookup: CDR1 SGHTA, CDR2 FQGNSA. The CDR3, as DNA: TGTGCCAGCAGCCTAAGGGGGCGGGAAAACATTCAGTACTTC. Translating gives CASSLRGRENIQYF.

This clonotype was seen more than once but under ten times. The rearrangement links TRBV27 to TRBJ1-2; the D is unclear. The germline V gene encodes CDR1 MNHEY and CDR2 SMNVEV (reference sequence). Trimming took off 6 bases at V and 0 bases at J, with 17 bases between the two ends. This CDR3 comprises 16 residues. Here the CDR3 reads CASSAYGPQANYGYTF. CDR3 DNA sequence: TGTGCCAGCAGCGCCTACGGACCGCAAGCTAACTATGGCTACACCTTC.

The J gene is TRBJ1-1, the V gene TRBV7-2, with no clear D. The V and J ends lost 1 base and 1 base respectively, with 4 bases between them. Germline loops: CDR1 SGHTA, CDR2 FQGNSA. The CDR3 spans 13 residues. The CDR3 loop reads CASSLERNTEAFF. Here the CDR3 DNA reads TGTGCCAGCAGCTTAGAAAGGAACACTGAAGCTTTCTTT.

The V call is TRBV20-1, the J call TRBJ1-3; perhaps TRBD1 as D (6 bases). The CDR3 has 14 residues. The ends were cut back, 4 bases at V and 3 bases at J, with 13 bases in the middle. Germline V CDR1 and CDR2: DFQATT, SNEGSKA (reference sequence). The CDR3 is CSATTGTGGNTIYF. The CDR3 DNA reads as TGCAGTGCTACAACAGGGACTGGTGGAAACACCATATATTTT.

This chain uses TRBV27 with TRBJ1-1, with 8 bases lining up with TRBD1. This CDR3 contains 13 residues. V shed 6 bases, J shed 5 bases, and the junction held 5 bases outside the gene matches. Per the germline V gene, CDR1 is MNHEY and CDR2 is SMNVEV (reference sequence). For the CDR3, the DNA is TGTGCCAGCAGCAGGGGGCGGGAAACTGAAGCTTTCTTT. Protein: CASSRGRETEAFF.

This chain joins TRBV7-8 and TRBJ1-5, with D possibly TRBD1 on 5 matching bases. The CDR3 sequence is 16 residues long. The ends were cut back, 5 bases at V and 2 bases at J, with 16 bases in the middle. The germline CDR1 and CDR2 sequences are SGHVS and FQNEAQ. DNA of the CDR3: TGTGCCAGCAGCCAAACCCGGGGGAAGGGCAATCAGCCCCAGCATTTT. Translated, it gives CASSQTRGKGNQPQHF.

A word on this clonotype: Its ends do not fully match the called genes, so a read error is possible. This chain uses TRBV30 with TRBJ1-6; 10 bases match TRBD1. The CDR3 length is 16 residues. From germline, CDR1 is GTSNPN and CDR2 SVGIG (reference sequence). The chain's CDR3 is CAWNAPGTGVNPPLHF. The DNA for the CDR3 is TGTGCCTGGAACGCCCCGGGGACAGGGGTTAATCCACCCCTCCACTTT.

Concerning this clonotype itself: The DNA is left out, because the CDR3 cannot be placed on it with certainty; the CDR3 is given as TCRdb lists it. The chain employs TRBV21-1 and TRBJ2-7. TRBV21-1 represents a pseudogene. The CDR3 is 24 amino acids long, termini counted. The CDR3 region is CASTNQTSMYLCASRSHNSYEQYF.

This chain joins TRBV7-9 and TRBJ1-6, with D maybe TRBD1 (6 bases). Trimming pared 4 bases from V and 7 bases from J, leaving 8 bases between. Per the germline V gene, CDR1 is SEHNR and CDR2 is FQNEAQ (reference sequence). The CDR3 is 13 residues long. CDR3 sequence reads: CASSSTGNSPLHF. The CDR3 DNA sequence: TGTGCCAGCAGCTCCACAGGGAATTCACCCCTCCACTTT.

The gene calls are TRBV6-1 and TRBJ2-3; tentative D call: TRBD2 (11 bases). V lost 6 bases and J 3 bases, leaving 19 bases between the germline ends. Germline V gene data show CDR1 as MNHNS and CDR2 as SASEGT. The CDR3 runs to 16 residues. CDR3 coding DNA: TGTGCCAGCAGACGACTAGCGGGACAGGGGACAGATACGCAGTATTTT. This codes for CASRRLAGQGTDTQYF.

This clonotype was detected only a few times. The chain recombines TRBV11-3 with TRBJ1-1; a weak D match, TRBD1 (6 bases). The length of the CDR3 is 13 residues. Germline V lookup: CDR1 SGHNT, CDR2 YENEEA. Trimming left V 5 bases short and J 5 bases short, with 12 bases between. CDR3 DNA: TGTGCCAGCAGCCAACAGGGCCTGACTGAAGCTTTCTTT. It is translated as CASSQQGLTEAFF.

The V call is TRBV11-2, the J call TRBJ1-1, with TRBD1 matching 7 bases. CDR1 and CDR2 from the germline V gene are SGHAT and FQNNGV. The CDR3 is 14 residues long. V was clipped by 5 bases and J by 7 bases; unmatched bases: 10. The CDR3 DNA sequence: TGTGCCAGCAGCGCCTTTACAGGGGCCATTGAAGCTTTCTTT. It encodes CASSAFTGAIEAFF. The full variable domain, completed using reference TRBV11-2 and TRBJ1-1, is EAGVAQSPRYKIIEKRQSVAFWCNPISGHATLYWYQQILGQGPKLLIQFQNNGVVDDSQLPKDRFSAERLKGVDSTLKIQPAKLEDSAVYLCASSAFTGAIEAFFGQGTRLTVV.

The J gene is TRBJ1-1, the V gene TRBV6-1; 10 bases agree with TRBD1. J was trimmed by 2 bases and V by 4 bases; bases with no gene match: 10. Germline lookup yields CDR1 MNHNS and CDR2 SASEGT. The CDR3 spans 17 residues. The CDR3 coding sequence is TGTGCCAGCAGTGCCTATAGGGGGACAGGGGAAAACACTGAAGCTTTCTTT. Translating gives CASSAYRGTGENTEAFF.